Shown below are 14 T cell receptor beta chains from a single sample sequenced in a study of tumor-infiltrating lymphocytes in oesophageal squamous cell carcinoma. Each CDR3 protein gets one entry after TCRdb re-called the PCR reads with MiXCR. Of approximately 9,700 distinct CDR3 sequences in the sample, roughly 60% are singletons; the top ten hold around a third. The specimen sequenced was esophageal tumor tissue. All receptors derive from a male donor with esophageal squamous cell carcinoma.

The V gene is TRBV7-6, the J gene TRBJ2-3, with 10 bases aligning to TRBD2. From germline, CDR1 is SGHVS and CDR2 FNYEAQ. The CDR3 consists of 20 residues. The J segment lost 0 bases and the V segment lost 1 base, leaving 13 bases of the junction unmatched. This chain's CDR3 is CASSLGAGASGRTSTDTQYF. DNA for the CDR3: TGTGCCAGCAGCTTAGGGGCTGGGGCTAGCGGGAGAACTAGCACAGATACGCAGTATTTT.

J is TRBJ2-1 and V is TRBV7-6; 9 bases map to TRBD2. The last part of the DNA fits TRBJ2-5 better; the J call may be wrong. This CDR3 contains 15 residues. Germline assignment: CDR1 SGHVS and CDR2 FNYEAQ. The CDR3: CASSLFAGGQETQYF. The CDR3, as DNA: TGTGCCAGCAGCTTATTTGCGGGAGGGCAAGAGACCCAGTACTTC.

This clonotype was detected many times. The chain has TRBV18 and TRBJ2-3, with D unclear. The germline V gene encodes CDR1 KGHSH and CDR2 LQKENI. V dropped 2 bases and J dropped 0 bases, with 9 bases sitting between them. The CDR3 runs 15 residues. CDR3 bases: TGTGCCAGCTCACCATCTTGGAAAAGCACAGATACGCAGTATTTT. Translating gives CASSPSWKSTDTQYF.

Only one count was recorded for this clonotype. The chain combines TRBV12-3 or TRBV12-4 with TRBJ2-3; TRBD1 matches 10 bases. This CDR3 comprises 16 residues. The ends lost 4 bases at V and 3 bases at J; junction bases unmatched: 7. The CDR3 here is CASSSRDRGVTDTQYF. Here the CDR3 DNA reads TGTGCCAGCAGTTCCCGGGACAGGGGAGTTACAGATACGCAGTATTTT.

The chain uses TRBV7-6 and TRBJ2-1; D perhaps matches TRBD1 (6 bases). The V end was cut by 5 bases, the J end by 0 bases, with 14 bases between. Germline V gene data show CDR1 as SGHVS and CDR2 as FNYEAQ. This CDR3 comprises 16 residues. The CDR3 DNA follows: TGTGCCAGCAGCGGGATGAGGGGGAGCTCCTACAATGAGCAGTTCTTC. As protein: CASSGMRGSSYNEQFF. The full variable domain, with the rest looked up from reference TRBV7-6 and TRBJ2-1, is GAGVSQSPRYKVTKRGQDVALRCDPISGHVSLYWYRQALGQGPEFLTYFNYEAQQDKSGLPNDRFSAERPEGSISTLTIQRTEQRDSAMYRCASSGMRGSSYNEQFFGPGTRLTVL.

The chain is built from TRBV7-9 and TRBJ2-1, with 7 bases matching TRBD2. The CDR3 runs 14 residues. V trimming: 4 bases; J trimming: 3 bases; junction bases outside the gene matches: 3. From germline, CDR1 is SEHNR and CDR2 FQNEAQ (reference sequence). The CDR3 nucleotides read TGTGCCAGCAGCTCAGCGGGAAACTACAATGAGCAGTTCTTC. Amino acid sequence: CASSSAGNYNEQFF.

This clonotype has only a few counts. The chain joins TRBV2 to TRBJ1-5, with no clear D. The V gene lost 8 bases and the J gene lost 4 bases, with 9 bases spanning the gap. The CDR3 has 12 amino acids. Germline V gene sequence: CDR1 SNHLY, CDR2 FYNNEI. The CDR3 sequence: CASQLGNQPQHF. CDR3 DNA sequence: TGTGCCAGCCAACTTGGAAATCAGCCCCAGCATTTT.

The rearrangement uses TRBV5-4 and TRBJ2-3, with D possibly being TRBD1 (5 bases). V lost 1 base to trimming and J lost 3 bases, with 9 bases between them. The CDR3 is 14 residues long. Germline V gene data show CDR1 as SGHNT and CDR2 as YYREEE (reference sequence). The CDR3 nucleotides are TGTGCCAGCAGCTTGTTTGCAGGGACAGATACGCAGTATTTT. Its translation: CASSLFAGTDTQYF.

The rearrangement links TRBV6-6 to TRBJ2-5; TRBD2 is a possible D gene (5 bases). Germline CDR1 is MNHNY and CDR2 is SVGAGI (reference sequence). The CDR3 runs to 13 residues. Trimming stripped 2 bases from V and 5 bases from J, with 9 bases between. The CDR3 bases are TGTGCCAGCAGTTACGGGAGATGGGAGACCCAGTACTTC. The encoded protein is CASSYGRWETQYF.

This clonotype came up many times. This chain links TRBV7-2 with TRBJ2-1, with 7 bases that match TRBD2. The CDR3 spans 14 residues. V was clipped by 5 bases and J by 7 bases; unmatched bases: 8. The germline V gene has CDR1 SGHTA and CDR2 FQGNSA. This CDR3 reads CASSPRGGMNEQFF. The CDR3 coding sequence is TGTGCCAGCAGCCCCCGCGGGGGAATGAATGAGCAGTTCTTC.

This sequence joins TRBV10-2 and TRBJ2-1; 12 nucleotides line up with TRBD2. The V gene's germline CDR1 is WSHSY and CDR2 SAAADI. CDR3 size: 16 residues. V shed 8 bases and J 2 bases; nucleotides not matched to a gene: 7. CDR3 residues: CASLRLAGDTYNEQFF. The CDR3 coding sequence is TGCGCCAGCTTACGACTAGCGGGAGATACCTACAATGAGCAGTTCTTC.

The V call is TRBV6-5, the J call TRBJ1-2; 11 bases are shared with TRBD1. The DNA matches TRBJ2-7 better at its end, which makes the J call doubtful. The CDR3 runs to 14 residues. Germline-derived CDR1 and CDR2 are MNHEY and SVGAGI. The CDR3 DNA reads TGTGCCAGCAGGACCGGGACAGGGGGAAACGAGCAGTACTTC. Its translation is CASRTGTGGNEQYF.

The J gene is TRBJ2-7, the V gene TRBV7-6; the match to TRBD2 covers 10 bases. The J call may be wrong; the DNA end is better matched by TRBJ2-1. Germline CDR1 is SGHVS and CDR2 is FNYEAQ. The CDR3 consists of 16 residues. CDR3 DNA: TGTGCCAGCAGCTTATCTAGCGGGAGTTCCCACAATGAGCAGTTCTTC. Translating gives CASSLSSGSSHNEQFF.

CDR3 sequence reads: CASSLKGTFYGYTF. The CDR3 DNA reads as TGTGCCAGCAGTTTAAAGGGGACTTTCTATGGCTACACCTTC. The chain is built from TRBV12-3 or TRBV12-4 and TRBJ2-7; the D gene is possibly TRBD1 (5 bases). TRBJ1-2 explains the end of the DNA better; the J call may be wrong. This CDR3 is built from 14 residues.